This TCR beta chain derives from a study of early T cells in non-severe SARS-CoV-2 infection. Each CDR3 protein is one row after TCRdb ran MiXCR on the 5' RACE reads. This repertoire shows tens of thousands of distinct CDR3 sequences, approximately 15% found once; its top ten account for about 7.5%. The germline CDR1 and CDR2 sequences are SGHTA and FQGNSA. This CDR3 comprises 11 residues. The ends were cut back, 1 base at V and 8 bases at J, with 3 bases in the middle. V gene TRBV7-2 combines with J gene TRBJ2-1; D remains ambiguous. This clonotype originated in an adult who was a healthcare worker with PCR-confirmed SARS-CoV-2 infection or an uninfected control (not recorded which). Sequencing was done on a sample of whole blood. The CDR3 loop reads CASSLGHEQFF. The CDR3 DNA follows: TGTGCCAGCAGCTTAGGGCATGAGCAGTTCTTC.